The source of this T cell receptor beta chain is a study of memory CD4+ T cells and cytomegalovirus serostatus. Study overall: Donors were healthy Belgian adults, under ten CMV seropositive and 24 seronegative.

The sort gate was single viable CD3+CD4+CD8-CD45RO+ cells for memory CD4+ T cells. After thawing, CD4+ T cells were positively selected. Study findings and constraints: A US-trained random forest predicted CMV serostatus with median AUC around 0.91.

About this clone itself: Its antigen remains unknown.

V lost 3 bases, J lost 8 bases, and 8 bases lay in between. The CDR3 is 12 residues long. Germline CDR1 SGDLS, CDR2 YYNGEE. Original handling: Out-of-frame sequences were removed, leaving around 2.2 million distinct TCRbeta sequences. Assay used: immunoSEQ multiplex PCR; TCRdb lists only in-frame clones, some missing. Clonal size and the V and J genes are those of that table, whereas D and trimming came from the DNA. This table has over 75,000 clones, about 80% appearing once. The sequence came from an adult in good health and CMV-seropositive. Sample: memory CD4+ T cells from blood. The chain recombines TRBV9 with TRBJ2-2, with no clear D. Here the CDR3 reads CASSAAWGELFF. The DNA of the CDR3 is TGTGCCAGCAGCGCCGCCTGGGGGGAGCTGTTTTTT.